This is a list of T cell receptor beta chains from one sample in a study of cytomegalovirus exposure and HLA in healthy donors. This table comes from immunoSEQ multiplex PCR, and its TCRdb copy is limited to in-frame clones, with some not included. Of under 200,000 clones in the sample, more than 60% were seen once. Sequencing used PBMCs. These receptors were collected from a middle-aged woman in good health and CMV-seropositive. Both conserved end residues are part of each CDR3. Rows may omit the clone size; those that give it use once, few, many or a size class.

v_gene,j_gene,abundance,CDR3aa
TRBV5-4,TRBJ1-5,.,CASSQETGNAQPQHF
TRBV28,TRBJ1-5,.,CASSQTDRNQPQHF
TRBV5-5,TRBJ1-1,.,CASSMGQGTNTEAFF
TRBV11-2,TRBJ1-2,.,CASSLDRTGDQGYTF
TRBV19,TRBJ1-4,few,CASSMGGQGGLKKLFF
TRBV11-2,TRBJ1-1,.,CASSPQIEAFF
TRBV11-2,TRBJ1-3,.,CASSLGGPLSGNTIYF
TRBV19,TRBJ2-1,.,CASSINQGAHNEQFF
TRBV7-2,TRBJ1-2,.,CASSSLGGVGGYGYTF
TRBV6-5,TRBJ1-2,.,CASSYRPNLPGGYTF
TRBV10-3,TRBJ2-5,.,CAISDPRAGGETQYF
TRBV28,TRBJ1-4,once,CASSLGGIEEKLFF
TRBV5-6,TRBJ2-7,.,CASSLQGDPYEQYF
TRBV28,TRBJ2-1,.,CASSPRLHRSYNEQFF
TRBV10-3,TRBJ2-1,.,CAISAGESYYNEQFF
TRBV7-9,TRBJ1-1,.,CASSLEGPRNPFF
TRBV6-1,TRBJ1-2,many,CASSDDRQGLKGYTF
TRBV7-8,TRBJ2-5,.,CASSVALGGETQYF
TRBV5-1,TRBJ1-4,.,CASRTGTENEKLFF
TRBV7-2,TRBJ1-2,.,CASSLRMGQGINYGYTF
TRBV19,TRBJ1-2,.,CASSPGGDRGRNGYTF
TRBV28,TRBJ2-7,.,CASRPPPAYEQYF
TRBV6-1,TRBJ2-4,.,CASTSGGWNIQYF
TRBV4-2,TRBJ2-7,.,CASSQDPGTDDEQYF
TRBV7-2,TRBJ1-1,once,CASRRGGVTEAFF
TRBV7-9,TRBJ1-5,.,CSSSRADLGSNQPQHF
TRBV7-3,TRBJ2-1,.,CASSLWTGGQSGRGNEQFF
TRBV6-6,TRBJ2-7,.,CASSSSEGEAYEQYF
TRBV7-6,TRBJ2-1,.,CASSLERGTYNEQFF
TRBV28,TRBJ2-4,.,CASSQLAGQNIQYF
TRBV19,TRBJ1-2,once,CASSRDRDPFGYTF
TRBV21-1,TRBJ2-5,.,CASSIRLAGETQYF
TRBV28,TRBJ1-1,few,CASSLGIIRQENTEAFF
TRBV6-5,TRBJ1-2,.,CASSEQQADGYTF
TRBV30,TRBJ1-1,.,CAWSVRVNTEAFF
TRBV6-1,TRBJ2-3,few,CASSEASRPDTQYF
TRBV10-2,TRBJ2-5,.,CASREGRARETQYF
TRBV28,TRBJ2-7,.,CASTDRLPPYEQYF
TRBV7-2,TRBJ2-7,.,CASSLAGATYEQYF
TRBV10-3,.,once,CAIRSDRGQDEQYF